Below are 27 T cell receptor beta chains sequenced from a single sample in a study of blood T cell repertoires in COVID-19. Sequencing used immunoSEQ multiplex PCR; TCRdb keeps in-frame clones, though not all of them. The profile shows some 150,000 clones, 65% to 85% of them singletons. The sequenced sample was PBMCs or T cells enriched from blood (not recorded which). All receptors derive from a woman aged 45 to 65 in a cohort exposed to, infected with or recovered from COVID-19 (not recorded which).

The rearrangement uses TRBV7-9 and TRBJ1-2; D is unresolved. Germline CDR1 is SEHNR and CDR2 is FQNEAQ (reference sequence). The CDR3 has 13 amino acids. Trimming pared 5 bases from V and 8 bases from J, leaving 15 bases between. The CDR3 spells CASSPIRSEGYTF. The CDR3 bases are TGTGCCAGCAGCCCGATCCGGTCGGAGGGCTACACCTTC.

The CDR3 DNA reads TGTGCCACCAGCTCATATCCAGGGGGCCGAGTTAACACCGGGGAGCTGTTTTTT. It specifies CATSSYPGGRVNTGELFF. V and J are TRBV15 and TRBJ2-2, with TRBD1 matching 8 bases. CDR1 is LNHNV and CDR2 is YYDKDF in the germline V gene (reference sequence). Trimming removed 5 bases from V and 2 bases from J; junction bases left unmatched: 13. The CDR3 is made up of 18 amino acids.

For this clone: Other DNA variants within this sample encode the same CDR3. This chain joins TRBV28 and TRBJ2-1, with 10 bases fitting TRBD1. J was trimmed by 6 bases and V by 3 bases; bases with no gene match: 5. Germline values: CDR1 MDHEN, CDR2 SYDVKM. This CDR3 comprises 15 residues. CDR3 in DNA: TGTGCCAGCAGTTTGGGGGGGACAGGGGTCAATGAGCAGTTCTTC. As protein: CASSLGGTGVNEQFF.

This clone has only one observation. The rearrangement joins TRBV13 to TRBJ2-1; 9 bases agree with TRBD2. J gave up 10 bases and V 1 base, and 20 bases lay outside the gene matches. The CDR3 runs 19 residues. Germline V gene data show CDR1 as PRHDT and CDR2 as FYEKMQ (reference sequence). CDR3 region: CASSLVSAGGLLFSREQFF. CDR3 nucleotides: TGTGCCAGCAGCTTAGTATCTGCGGGGGGGCTCTTGTTCTCGAGAGAGCAGTTCTTC.

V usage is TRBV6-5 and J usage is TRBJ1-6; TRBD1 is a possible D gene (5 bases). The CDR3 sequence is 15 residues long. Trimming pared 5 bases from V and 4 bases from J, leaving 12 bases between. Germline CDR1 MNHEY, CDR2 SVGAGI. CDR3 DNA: TGTGCCAGCAGTCTCACGGGGGAATATAATTCACCCCTCCACTTT. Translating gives CASSLTGEYNSPLHF.

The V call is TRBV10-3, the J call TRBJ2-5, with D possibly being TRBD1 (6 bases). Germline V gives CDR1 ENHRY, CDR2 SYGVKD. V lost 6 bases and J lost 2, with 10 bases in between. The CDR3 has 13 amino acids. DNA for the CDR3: TGTGCCATCAGCACAGGGTCGCAAGAGACCCAGTACTTC. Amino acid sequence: CAISTGSQETQYF.

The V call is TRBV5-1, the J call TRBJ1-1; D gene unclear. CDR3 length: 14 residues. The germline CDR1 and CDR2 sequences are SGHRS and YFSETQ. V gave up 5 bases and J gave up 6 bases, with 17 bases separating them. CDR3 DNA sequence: TGCGCCAGCAGTTTTGCGGGAGCAGATTCTGAAGCTTTCTTT. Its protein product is CASSFAGADSEAFF.

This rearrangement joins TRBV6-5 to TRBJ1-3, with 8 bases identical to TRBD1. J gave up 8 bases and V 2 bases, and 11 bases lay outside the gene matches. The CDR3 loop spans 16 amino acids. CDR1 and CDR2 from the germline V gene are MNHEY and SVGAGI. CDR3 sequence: CASSYGTGWLGDTIYF. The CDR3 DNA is TGTGCCAGCAGTTACGGGACAGGCTGGCTCGGGGACACCATATATTTT.

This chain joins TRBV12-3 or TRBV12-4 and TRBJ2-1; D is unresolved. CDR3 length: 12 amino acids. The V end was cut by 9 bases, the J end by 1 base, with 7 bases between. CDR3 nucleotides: TGTGCCAGTACGACTTCCTACAATGAGCAGTTCTTC. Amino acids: CASTTSYNEQFF.

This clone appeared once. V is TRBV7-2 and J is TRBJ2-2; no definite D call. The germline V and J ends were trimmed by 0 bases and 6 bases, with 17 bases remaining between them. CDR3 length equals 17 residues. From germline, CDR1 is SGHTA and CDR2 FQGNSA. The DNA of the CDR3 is TGTGCCAGCAGCTTAGCGAGCGCAGTCCTTGGTCCCGGGGAGCTGTTTTTT. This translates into CASSLASAVLGPGELFF.

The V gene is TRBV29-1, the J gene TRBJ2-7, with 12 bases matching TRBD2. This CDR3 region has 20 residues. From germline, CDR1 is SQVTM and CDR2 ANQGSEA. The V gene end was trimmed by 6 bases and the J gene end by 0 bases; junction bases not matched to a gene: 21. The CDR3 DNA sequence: TGCAGCGTCTTATCGGTGCACTTGGGACTAGCGGGTAAACTCTCCTACGAGCAGTACTTC. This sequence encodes CSVLSVHLGLAGKLSYEQYF.

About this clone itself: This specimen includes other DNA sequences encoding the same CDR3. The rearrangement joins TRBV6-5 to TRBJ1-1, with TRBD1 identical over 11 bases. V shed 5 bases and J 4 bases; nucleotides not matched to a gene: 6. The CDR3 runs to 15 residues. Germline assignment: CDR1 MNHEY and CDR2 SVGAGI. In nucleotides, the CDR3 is TGTGCCAGCAGTCCTCCCGGGACAGGGGGCACTGAAGCTTTCTTT. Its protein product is CASSPPGTGGTEAFF.

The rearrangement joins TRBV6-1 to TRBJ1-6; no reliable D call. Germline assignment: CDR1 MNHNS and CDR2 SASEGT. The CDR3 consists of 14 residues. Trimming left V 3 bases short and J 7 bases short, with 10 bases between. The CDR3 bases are TGTGCCAGCAGTGACGGTTATTCGAATTCACCCCTCCACTTT. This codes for CASSDGYSNSPLHF.

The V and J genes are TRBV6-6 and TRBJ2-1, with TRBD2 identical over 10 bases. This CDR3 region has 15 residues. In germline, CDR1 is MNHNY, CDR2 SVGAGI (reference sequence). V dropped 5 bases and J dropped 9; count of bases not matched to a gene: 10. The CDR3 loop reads CASSIRAGGYGEQFF. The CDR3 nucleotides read TGTGCCAGCAGTATCCGAGCGGGAGGGTATGGTGAGCAGTTCTTC.

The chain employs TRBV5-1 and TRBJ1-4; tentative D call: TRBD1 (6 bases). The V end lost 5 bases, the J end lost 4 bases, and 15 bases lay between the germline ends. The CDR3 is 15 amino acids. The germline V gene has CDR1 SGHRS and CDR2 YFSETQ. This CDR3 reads CASRPGQINNEKLFF. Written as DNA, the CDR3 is TGCGCCAGCAGGCCCGGACAGATTAATAATGAAAAACTGTTTTTT.

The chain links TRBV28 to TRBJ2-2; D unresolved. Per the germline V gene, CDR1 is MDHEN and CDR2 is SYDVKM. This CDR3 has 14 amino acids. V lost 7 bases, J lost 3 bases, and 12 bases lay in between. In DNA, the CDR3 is TGTGCCAGCAAACCCCAAGAGGACACCGGGGAGCTGTTTTTT. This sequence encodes CASKPQEDTGELFF.

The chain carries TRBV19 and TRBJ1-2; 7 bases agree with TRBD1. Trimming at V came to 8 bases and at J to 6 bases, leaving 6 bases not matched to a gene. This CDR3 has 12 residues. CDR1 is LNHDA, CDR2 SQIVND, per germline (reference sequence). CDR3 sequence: CASSSTGHGYTF. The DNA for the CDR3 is TGTGCCAGTTCTTCGACAGGGCATGGCTACACCTTC.

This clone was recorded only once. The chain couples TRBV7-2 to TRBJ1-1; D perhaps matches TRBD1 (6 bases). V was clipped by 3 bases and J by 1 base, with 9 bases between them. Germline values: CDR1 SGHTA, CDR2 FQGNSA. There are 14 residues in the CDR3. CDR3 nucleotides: TGTGCCAGCAGCTTTCAGGGGCAGAACACTGAAGCTTTCTTT. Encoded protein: CASSFQGQNTEAFF.

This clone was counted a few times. The DNA for the CDR3 is TGTGCCAGCAGCCAAGGGGTCCCATTCAAGCGGTACTTC. Translated: CASSQGVPFKRYF. The gene calls are TRBV3-1 (or the pseudogene TRBV3-2) and TRBJ2-7; D ambiguous. The CDR3 runs to 13 residues. Trimming shortened V by 1 base and J by 12 bases, and 16 bases separated the two germline ends. Looked up from germline, CDR1 is LGHDT and CDR2 is YNNKEL (reference sequence).

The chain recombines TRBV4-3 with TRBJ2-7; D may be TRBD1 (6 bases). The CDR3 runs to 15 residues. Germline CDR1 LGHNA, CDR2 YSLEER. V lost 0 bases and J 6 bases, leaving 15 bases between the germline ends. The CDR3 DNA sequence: TGCGCCAGCAGCCAAGACGACACAGGGATGGGCGAGCAGTACTTC. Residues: CASSQDDTGMGEQYF.

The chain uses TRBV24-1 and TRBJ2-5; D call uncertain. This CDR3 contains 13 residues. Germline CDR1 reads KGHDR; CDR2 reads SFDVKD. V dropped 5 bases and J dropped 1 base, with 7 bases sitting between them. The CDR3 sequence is CATSAQLQETQYF. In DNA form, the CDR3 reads TGTGCCACCAGTGCACAGCTCCAAGAGACCCAGTACTTC.

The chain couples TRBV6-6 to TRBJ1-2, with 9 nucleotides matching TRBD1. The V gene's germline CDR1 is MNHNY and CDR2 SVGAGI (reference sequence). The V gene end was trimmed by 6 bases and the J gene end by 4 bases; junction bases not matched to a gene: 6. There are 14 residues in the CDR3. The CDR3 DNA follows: TGTGCCAGCAGCTCACAGGGGGCTGTCTATGGCTACACCTTC. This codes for CASSSQGAVYGYTF.

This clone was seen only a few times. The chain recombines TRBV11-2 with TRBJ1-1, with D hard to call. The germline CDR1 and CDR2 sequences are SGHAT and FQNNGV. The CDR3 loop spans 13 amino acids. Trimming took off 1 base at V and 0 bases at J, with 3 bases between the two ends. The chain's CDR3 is CASSLVVNTEAFF. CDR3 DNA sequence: TGTGCCAGCAGCTTAGTAGTGAACACTGAAGCTTTCTTT.

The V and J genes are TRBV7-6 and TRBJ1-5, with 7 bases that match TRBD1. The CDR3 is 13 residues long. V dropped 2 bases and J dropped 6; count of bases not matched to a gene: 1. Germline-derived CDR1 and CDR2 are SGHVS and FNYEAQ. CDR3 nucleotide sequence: TGTGCCAGCAGCTTATACAGGGGTCAGCCCCAGCATTTT. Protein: CASSLYRGQPQHF.

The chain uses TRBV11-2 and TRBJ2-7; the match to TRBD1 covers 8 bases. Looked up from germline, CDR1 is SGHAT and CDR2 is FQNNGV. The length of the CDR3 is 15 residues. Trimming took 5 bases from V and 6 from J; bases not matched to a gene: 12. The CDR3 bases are TGTGCCAGCAGCCCGTCGACAGGGGAGAATGGCGAGCAGTACTTC. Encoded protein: CASSPSTGENGEQYF.

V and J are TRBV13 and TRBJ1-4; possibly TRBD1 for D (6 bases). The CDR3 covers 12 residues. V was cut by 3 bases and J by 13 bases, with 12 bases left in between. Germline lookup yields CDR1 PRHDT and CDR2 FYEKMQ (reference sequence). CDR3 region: CASSFPRGSLFF. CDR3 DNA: TGTGCCAGCAGCTTTCCCAGGGGTTCACTGTTTTTT.

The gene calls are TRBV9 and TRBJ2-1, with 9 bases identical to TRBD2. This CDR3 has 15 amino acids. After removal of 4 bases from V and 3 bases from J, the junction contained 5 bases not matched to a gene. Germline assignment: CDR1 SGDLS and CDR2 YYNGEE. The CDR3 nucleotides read TGTGCCAGCAGCCCGGGACTAGCTAGCTACAATGAGCAGTTCTTC. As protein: CASSPGLASYNEQFF.